This is a list of T cell receptor beta chains from one sample in a study of blood T cell repertoires in COVID-19. This table comes from immunoSEQ multiplex PCR, and its TCRdb copy is limited to in-frame clones, with some not included. The sample carries about 200,000 clones, approximately 94% recorded once. The material sequenced was peripheral blood. The receptors were sampled from a man aged 25-45 years with COVID-19, enrolled during active disease. Each CDR3 is given with its conserved first and last residue. Fields, in order: clone size, D gene, CDR3 length, V gene, J gene, CDR3 DNA, CDR3 protein. A D gene is named only where the DNA matches it firmly. A row's size may be missing; if present it is once, few, many or a size class.

>.|.|12|TRBV18|TRBJ2-7
TGTGCCAGCTCACCCCGCGACTACGAGCAGTACTTC
CASSPRDYEQYF
>.|.|13|TRBV11-3|TRBJ2-7
TGTGCCAGCAGCTTTACGCCTACCTACGAGCAGTACTTC
CASSFTPTYEQYF
>.|.|14|TRBV29-1|TRBJ2-4
TGCAGCGTTGCACCGCAGGGGGCCAAAAACATTCAGTACTTC
CSVAPQGAKNIQYF
>.|TRBD2|16|TRBV4-1|TRBJ2-5
TGCGCCAGCAGCCAGGGGACTAGCGGGGGGGCAGAGACCCAGTACTTC
CASSQGTSGGAETQYF
>.|TRBD2|14|TRBV7-3|TRBJ2-5
TGTGCCAGCAGCCCCGGGGAGGGTTGGGAGACCCAGTACTTC
CASSPGEGWETQYF
>.|.|16|TRBV18|TRBJ1-6
TGTGCCAGCTCACCACCGCAGGGGACGAGTAATTCACCCCTCCACTTT
CASSPPQGTSNSPLHF
>.|.|18|TRBV19|TRBJ2-5
TGTGCCAGTAGTATAGATCGCCCGGACCCGGGAGAAAAAGAGACCCAGTACTTC
CASSIDRPDPGEKETQYF
>few|.|13|TRBV6-2/TRBV6-3|TRBJ2-7
TGTGCCAGCAGTTACTCGAGCTCCTACGAGCAGTACTTC
CASSYSSSYEQYF
>.|TRBD1|13|TRBV11-2|TRBJ1-2
TGTGCCAGCAGCCTAAACAGGGGACATGGCTACACCTTC
CASSLNRGHGYTF
>.|TRBD1|14|TRBV9|TRBJ1-2
TGTGCCAGCAGCCGCCAGGGGGCGAGGTATGGCTACACCTTC
CASSRQGARYGYTF
>.|.|14|TRBV16|TRBJ1-5
TGTGCCAGCAGCCAATCGGAGGGGAATCAGCCCCAGCATTTT
CASSQSEGNQPQHF
>.|.|13|TRBV6-5|TRBJ1-2
TGTGCCAGCCGGGTGACAGAGAACTATGGCTACACCTTC
CASRVTENYGYTF
>.|.|15|TRBV5-1|TRBJ2-7
TGCGCCAGCAGCTTGAAAGGGGGTTTATCCTACGAGCAGTACTTC
CASSLKGGLSYEQYF
>.|.|14|TRBV18|TRBJ1-1
TGTGCCAGCTCACGACAGGTATTGTACACTGAAGCTTTCTTT
CASSRQVLYTEAFF
>.|TRBD1|18|TRBV24-1|TRBJ1-2
TGTGCCACCAGTGATTTGGCACAGGGGGCCAATTACGACTATGGCTACACCTTC
CATSDLAQGANYDYGYTF
>.|.|15|TRBV5-4|TRBJ1-1
TGTGCCAGCAGCTTGGGCTCAGGAATGAACACTGAAGCTTTCTTT
CASSLGSGMNTEAFF
>once|.|15|TRBV21-1|TRBJ1-2
TGTGCCAGCAGCAAAGGGGGATCCAGGGAAGGTGGCTACACCTTC
CASSKGGSREGGYTF
>.|.|14|TRBV14|TRBJ2-2
TGTGCCAGCAGCCTACAGGGGAACACCGGGGAGCTGTTTTTT
CASSLQGNTGELFF
>.|.|13|TRBV6-5|TRBJ1-5
TGTGCCAGCAGTTACTCTAGACGGGGGACCCAGCATTTT
CASSYSRRGTQHF
>.|.|14|TRBV30|TRBJ1-6
TGTGCCTGGAGTAATCTGGCCGGGAATTCACCCCTCCACTTT
CAWSNLAGNSPLHF
>.|.|14|TRBV19|TRBJ1-1
TGTGCCAGTAGTCTTAGTTGGAGCAACACTGAAGCTTTCTTT
CASSLSWSNTEAFF
>once|TRBD1|15|TRBV3-1/TRBV3-2|TRBJ2-2
TGTGCCAGCAGCCTCCAGGGACAGGGAACCGGGGAGCTGTTTTTT
CASSLQGQGTGELFF